These T cell receptor beta chains were read from a single sample in a study of monozygotic twins with inflammatory bowel disease. TCRdb re-called the 5' RACE reads; every CDR3 protein appears as one record, without DNA. This sample's clone table lists around 190,000 distinct CDR3 sequences. Sequencing was done on a sample of blood. The receptors stem from a human donor with ulcerative colitis or Crohn's disease, or a healthy co-twin of an affected twin (not recorded which). CDR3s include the opening cysteine and the closing phenylalanine or tryptophan.

j_call: TRBJ2-5
v_call: TRBV5-1
cdr3_aa: CASRLTGETQYF

j_call: TRBJ1-3
v_call: TRBV29-1
cdr3_aa: CSVGGLGGPGNTIYF

j_call: TRBJ2-5
v_call: TRBV6-1
cdr3_aa: CASSEGQPQETQYF

j_call: TRBJ2-3
v_call: TRBV2
cdr3_aa: CASSLQGATDTQYF

j_call: TRBJ1-5
v_call: TRBV7-2
cdr3_aa: CASSLNPLSNQPQHF

j_call: TRBJ1-5
v_call: TRBV20-1
cdr3_aa: CSARPGQGHQPQHF

j_call: TRBJ1-1
v_call: TRBV2
cdr3_aa: CASRREGAGEAFF

j_call: TRBJ2-3
v_call: TRBV2
cdr3_aa: CASSGEGGALDTQYF

j_call: TRBJ1-5
v_call: TRBV10-3
cdr3_aa: CAISPEGNQPQHF

j_call: TRBJ2-5
v_call: TRBV11-2
cdr3_aa: CASSGLRGVGRTQYF

j_call: TRBJ2-1
v_call: TRBV4-1
cdr3_aa: CASSQWGGHEQFF

j_call: TRBJ1-2
v_call: TRBV3-1
cdr3_aa: CASSQATGGGYGYTF

j_call: TRBJ1-2
v_call: TRBV6-1
cdr3_aa: CASSVEGDNYGYTF

j_call: TRBJ2-1
v_call: TRBV20-1
cdr3_aa: CSAPLFPGSPYNEQFF

j_call: TRBJ1-2
v_call: TRBV12-3/TRBV12-4
cdr3_aa: CASSPQFDYGYTF

j_call: TRBJ1-1
v_call: TRBV7-9
cdr3_aa: CASSLLDGRIEAFF

j_call: TRBJ2-5
v_call: TRBV9
cdr3_aa: CASSVGDRGTQETQYF

j_call: TRBJ2-1
v_call: TRBV19
cdr3_aa: CARSSMGQTYNEQFF

j_call: TRBJ2-2
v_call: TRBV10-3
cdr3_aa: CAISAAGGGKNTGELFF

j_call: TRBJ1-4
v_call: TRBV5-1
cdr3_aa: CASSFRTGGLGTNEKLFF

j_call: TRBJ2-7
v_call: TRBV9
cdr3_aa: CASSVTGGTYEQYF

j_call: TRBJ2-5
v_call: TRBV5-1
cdr3_aa: CASSLRQIREAQYF

j_call: TRBJ2-1
v_call: TRBV6-5
cdr3_aa: CASSYPHRERSYNEQFF

j_call: TRBJ1-1
v_call: TRBV5-1
cdr3_aa: CASSPTGYDTEAFF

j_call: TRBJ2-5
v_call: TRBV27
cdr3_aa: CASSLTQGGTQYF

j_call: TRBJ1-5
v_call: TRBV20-1
cdr3_aa: CSASAGTLKGQPQHF

j_call: TRBJ2-7
v_call: TRBV5-6
cdr3_aa: CASIPGGGYEQYF

j_call: TRBJ2-3
v_call: TRBV20-1
cdr3_aa: CSANRDGTSTDTQYF

j_call: TRBJ1-3
v_call: TRBV7-2
cdr3_aa: CASSWASFSGNTIYF

j_call: TRBJ2-1
v_call: TRBV2
cdr3_aa: CAGDSGVIDEQFF

j_call: TRBJ1-2
v_call: TRBV11-2
cdr3_aa: CASSPIAELYGYTF

j_call: TRBJ1-5
v_call: TRBV6-6
cdr3_aa: CASSIGAQPQHF

j_call: TRBJ2-3
v_call: TRBV12-3/TRBV12-4
cdr3_aa: CASSYRTTRTDTQYF